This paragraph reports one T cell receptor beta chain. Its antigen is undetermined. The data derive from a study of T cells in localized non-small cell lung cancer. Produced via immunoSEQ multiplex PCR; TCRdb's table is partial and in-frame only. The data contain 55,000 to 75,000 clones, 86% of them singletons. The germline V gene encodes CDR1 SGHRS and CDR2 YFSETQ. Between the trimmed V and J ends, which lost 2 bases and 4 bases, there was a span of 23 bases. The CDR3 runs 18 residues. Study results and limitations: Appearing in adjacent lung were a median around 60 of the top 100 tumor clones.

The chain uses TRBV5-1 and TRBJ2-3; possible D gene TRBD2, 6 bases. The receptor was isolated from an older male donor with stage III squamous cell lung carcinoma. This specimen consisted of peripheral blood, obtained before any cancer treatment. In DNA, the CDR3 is TGCGCCAGCAGCTTCCGCCCCCTAGCTACGGAGGGCGCAGATACGCAGTATTTT. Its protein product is CASSFRPLATEGADTQYF.